This T cell receptor beta chain was identified in a study of blood T cell repertoires in COVID-19. Study background: Samples taken during acute and convalescent COVID-19 were collected in the United States, Italy and Spain. From T cells, B-cell-depleted T cells, or PBMCs came the material, which was cDNA or gDNA.

Germline-derived CDR1 and CDR2 are SNHLY and FYNNEI. The germline V and J ends were trimmed by 4 bases and 2 bases, with 12 bases remaining between them. The CDR3 length is 14 residues. Some clones are missing from TCRdb's copy, which holds only in-frame ones; the method was immunoSEQ multiplex PCR. The sample lists approximately 250,000 clones, around 90% occurring once. Participant ages covered about 18 to 89 years across 24 US areas. The study assigned cohorts using participant-reported clinical history. This clonotype was obtained from a man aged 35 to 55 who had been exposed to COVID-19. The gene calls are TRBV2 and TRBJ2-7, with D unclear. Specimen: PBMCs or T cells enriched from blood (not recorded which). The CDR3 sequence: CASSVSPRPYEQYF. The CDR3 DNA reads as TGTGCCAGCAGTGTCTCCCCCAGGCCCTACGAGCAGTACTTC.